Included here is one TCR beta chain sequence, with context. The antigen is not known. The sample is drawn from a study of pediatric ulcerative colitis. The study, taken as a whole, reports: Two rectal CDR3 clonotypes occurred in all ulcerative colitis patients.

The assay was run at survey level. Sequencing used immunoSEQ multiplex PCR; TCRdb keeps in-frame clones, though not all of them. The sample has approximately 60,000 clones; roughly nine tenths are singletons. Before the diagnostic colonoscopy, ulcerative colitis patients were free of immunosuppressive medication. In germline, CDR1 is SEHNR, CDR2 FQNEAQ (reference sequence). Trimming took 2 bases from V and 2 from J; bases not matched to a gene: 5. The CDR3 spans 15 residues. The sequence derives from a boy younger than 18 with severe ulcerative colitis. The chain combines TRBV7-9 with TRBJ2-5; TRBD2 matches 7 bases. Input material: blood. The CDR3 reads CASSLMASGQETQYF. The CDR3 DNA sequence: TGTGCCAGCAGCTTAATGGCTAGCGGACAAGAGACCCAGTACTTC.